These 26 T cell receptor beta chains were sequenced from one sample in a study of control samples from healthy donors and cancer patients. Here immunoSEQ multiplex PCR was the method, and the copy in TCRdb shows in-frame clones only, minus some. The table shows 85,000 to 110,000 clones, with around 89% occurring only once. The sequenced sample consisted of PBMCs. The receptors derive from a man aged 55 to 70 with lung cancer.

The sample holds one count of this clone. The V and J genes are TRBV5-1 and TRBJ1-2; D gene unclear. Trimming removed 0 bases at V and 1 base at J, with 10 bases between. Germline V gives CDR1 SGHRS, CDR2 YFSETQ. This CDR3 comprises 15 residues. CDR3 protein: CASSLGTAINYGYTF. The CDR3 region has the DNA TGCGCCAGCAGCTTGGGGACGGCTATTAACTATGGCTACACCTTC.

The rearrangement links TRBV15 to TRBJ1-5; D gene ambiguous. The CDR3 loop spans 14 amino acids. Deletions cut 1 base from V and 4 bases from J, with 8 bases between. Germline CDR1 LNHNV, CDR2 YYDKDF (reference sequence). CDR3 in amino acids: CATSRGGPNQPQHF. Here the CDR3 DNA reads TGTGCCACCAGCAGAGGCGGGCCTAATCAGCCCCAGCATTTT.

The rearrangement joins TRBV30 to TRBJ1-3, with a possible D match to TRBD1 (5 bases). Deletions cut 1 base from V and 0 bases from J, with 13 bases between. The CDR3 has 16 amino acids. Germline-derived CDR1 and CDR2 are GTSNPN and SVGIG (reference sequence). CDR3 loop: CAWSGDGLNSGNTIYF. CDR3 DNA sequence: TGTGCCTGGAGTGGGGACGGACTGAACTCTGGAAACACCATATATTTT.

The V gene is TRBV18, the J gene TRBJ2-7; TRBD2 aligns across 7 bases. With 3 bases clipped from V and 6 bases from J, the junction kept 8 bases outside the gene matches. CDR3 size: 14 residues. The germline V gene encodes CDR1 KGHSH and CDR2 LQKENI. The CDR3 DNA follows: TGTGCCAGCTCACCCGCCGGGAGGCCAGGCGAGCAGTACTTC. It translates to CASSPAGRPGEQYF.

V and J are TRBV7-8 and TRBJ1-2; D is unclear. The CDR3 length is 12 residues. CDR1 SGHVS and CDR2 FQNEAQ come from the germline V gene. V was pared by 2 bases and J by 4 bases, with 5 bases between. CDR3 nucleotides: TGTGCCAGCAGCTTAACAGTCTATGGCTACACCTTC. This translates into CASSLTVYGYTF.

V is TRBV14 and J is TRBJ1-6; TRBD1 agrees at 9 bases. Per the germline V gene, CDR1 is SGHDN and CDR2 is FVKESK. The CDR3 runs to 16 residues. Trimming at V came to 0 bases and at J to 7 bases, leaving 4 bases not matched to a gene. CDR3: CASSQEWDRANSPLHF. CDR3 DNA: TGTGCCAGCAGCCAAGAATGGGACAGGGCCAATTCACCCCTCCACTTT.

V and J are TRBV5-1 and TRBJ1-1, with D perhaps TRBD1 (5 bases). The length of the CDR3 is 15 residues. Looked up from germline, CDR1 is SGHRS and CDR2 is YFSETQ. V lost 0 bases to trimming and J lost 4 bases, with 13 bases between them. In nucleotides, the CDR3 is TGCGCCAGCAGCTTGGGAGAATCGAGGGGCACTGAAGCTTTCTTT. Residues: CASSLGESRGTEAFF.

The J gene is TRBJ2-3, the V gene TRBV3-1 (or the pseudogene TRBV3-2); D is uncertain. Germline CDR1 reads LGHDT; CDR2 reads YNNKEL (reference sequence). The CDR3 is made up of 14 amino acids. V dropped 5 bases and J dropped 4 bases, with 13 bases sitting between them. CDR3 sequence reads: CASSSRSASDTQYF. The DNA for the CDR3 is TGTGCCAGCAGCTCTAGGTCTGCCTCAGATACGCAGTATTTT.

The gene calls are TRBV5-6 and TRBJ2-7; no clear D. Germline CDR1 and CDR2: SGHDT and YYEEEE. The germline V and J ends were trimmed by 2 bases and 2 bases, with 5 bases remaining between them. The CDR3 has 12 residues. The CDR3 reads CASSFGPYEQYF. CDR3 nucleotide sequence: TGTGCCAGCAGCTTCGGGCCCTACGAGCAGTACTTC.

The chain is built from TRBV27 and TRBJ2-3; D is unresolved. V was pared by 4 bases and J by 0 bases, with 11 bases between. From germline, CDR1 is MNHEY and CDR2 SMNVEV (reference sequence). The CDR3 totals 15 residues. CDR3 residues: CASSSRHLSTDTQYF. CDR3 DNA sequence: TGTGCCAGCAGTTCCCGGCACCTTAGCACAGATACGCAGTATTTT.

The chain employs TRBV5-1 and TRBJ2-7; 9 nucleotides agree with TRBD1. The CDR3 runs to 13 residues. CDR1 and CDR2 (germline): SGHRS, YFSETQ. J was trimmed by 5 bases and V by 6 bases; bases with no gene match: 6. CDR3 sequence reads: CASNRGLQNEQYF. The CDR3 nucleotides read TGCGCCAGCAACAGGGGGCTACAGAACGAGCAGTACTTC.

The gene calls are TRBV19 and TRBJ1-1; 8 bases agree with TRBD1. V dropped 0 bases and J dropped 7; count of bases not matched to a gene: 4. CDR1 is LNHDA, CDR2 SQIVND, per germline (reference sequence). CDR3 length: 14 amino acids. CDR3 coding DNA: TGTGCCAGTAGTATAGACGACAGGGGATTTGAAGCTTTCTTT. It is translated as CASSIDDRGFEAFF. The variable domain in full, completed from reference TRBV19 and TRBJ1-1, reads DGGITQSPKYLFRKEGQNVTLSCEQNLNHDAMYWYRQDPGQGLRLIYYSQIVNDFQKGDIAEGYSVSREKKESFPLTVTSAQKNPTAFYLCASSIDDRGFEAFFGQGTRLTVV.

This CDR3 reads CASSTGGFGYTF. The DNA of the CDR3 is TGCGCCAGCAGTACAGGGGGCTTTGGCTACACCTTC. The chain is built from TRBV5-1 and TRBJ1-2, with TRBD1 identical over 9 bases. The CDR3 totals 12 residues. V shed 5 bases, J shed 7 bases, and the junction held 3 bases outside the gene matches. CDR1 is SGHRS, CDR2 YFSETQ, per germline.

V and J are TRBV24-1 and TRBJ1-2, with TRBD1 matching over 7 bases. Trimming cost V 4 bases and J 3 bases; bases outside gene matches: 7. This CDR3 spans 15 amino acids. Germline V gene lookup returns CDR1 KGHDR and CDR2 SFDVKD. CDR3 loop: CATSDPGQAYYGYTF. The CDR3 DNA reads as TGTGCCACCAGTGACCCCGGACAGGCGTACTATGGCTACACCTTC.

The gene calls are TRBV29-1 and TRBJ2-1; 8 bases are shared with TRBD2. J lost 4 bases, V lost 3 bases, and 2 bases had no gene match. CDR3 length: 13 amino acids. Germline V gene data show CDR1 as SQVTM and CDR2 as ANQGSEA. This CDR3 is CSVDSGVYNEQFF. CDR3 DNA: TGCAGCGTTGATAGCGGGGTTTACAATGAGCAGTTCTTC.

The chain recombines TRBV6-6 with TRBJ1-1; tentative D call: TRBD1 (5 bases). Trimming cost V 7 bases and J 1 base, with 19 bases left between them. The CDR3 runs to 16 residues. Germline CDR1 MNHNY, CDR2 SVGAGI (reference sequence). CDR3 DNA sequence: TGTGCCAGCAAGGGAGGGACCCGGGGACGGAACACTGAAGCTTTCTTT. Its protein product is CASKGGTRGRNTEAFF.

The V and J genes are TRBV7-9 and TRBJ2-2; 8 bases agree with TRBD1. Unmatched junction bases numbered 2, after V lost 4 bases and J lost 4 bases. Germline V gene sequence: CDR1 SEHNR, CDR2 FQNEAQ (reference sequence). This CDR3 region has 14 residues. The CDR3 loop reads CASSSTGGTGELFF. CDR3 DNA sequence: TGTGCCAGCAGCTCCACAGGGGGCACCGGGGAGCTGTTTTTT. Full variable domain (outside the CDR3, taken from reference TRBV7-9 and TRBJ2-2): DTGVSQNPRHKITKRGQNVTFRCDPISEHNRLYWYRQTLGQGPEFLTYFQNEAQLEKSRLLSDRFSAERPKGSFSTLEIQRTEQGDSAMYLCASSSTGGTGELFFGEGSRLTVL.

The rearrangement uses TRBV9 and TRBJ1-1; possible D gene TRBD1, 5 bases. Between the trimmed V and J ends, which lost 4 bases and 1 base, there was a span of 14 bases. The germline V gene has CDR1 SGDLS and CDR2 YYNGEE. The CDR3 contains 15 residues. This CDR3 is CASSTEGAQNTEAFF. The CDR3 DNA sequence: TGTGCCAGCAGCACGGAAGGGGCGCAGAACACTGAAGCTTTCTTT. The full variable domain, in which reference TRBV9 and TRBJ1-1 provide the parts outside the CDR3, is DSGVTQTPKHLITATGQRVTLRCSPRSGDLSVYWYQQSLDQGLQFLIQYYNGEERAKGNILERFSAQQFPDLHSELNLSSLELGDSALYFCASSTEGAQNTEAFFGQGTRLTVV.

V usage is TRBV11-2 and J usage is TRBJ2-7; 12 positions match TRBD2. CDR1 SGHAT and CDR2 FQNNGV come from the germline V gene. This CDR3 comprises 14 residues. Trimming cost V 11 bases and J 2 bases; bases outside gene matches: 7. DNA of the CDR3: TGTGCCGGGGCCCCTAGCGGGGGGGCCTACGAGCAGTACTTC. This encodes CAGAPSGGAYEQYF.

This chain uses TRBV7-8 with TRBJ1-5; D gene ambiguous. V lost 3 bases and J lost 7, with 16 bases in between. Germline assignment: CDR1 SGHVS and CDR2 FQNEAQ. The CDR3 loop spans 15 amino acids. This chain's CDR3 is CASSFRQGSEQPQHF. CDR3 nucleotides: TGTGCCAGCAGCTTTCGACAAGGGAGCGAACAGCCCCAGCATTTT.

The V call is TRBV25-1, the J call TRBJ1-4; TRBD1 matches at 9 bases. V lost 6 bases and J lost 5; bases outside the gene matches: 7. Germline-derived CDR1 and CDR2 are MGHDK and SYGVNS. The CDR3 consists of 15 residues. CDR3 DNA: TGTGCCAGCAGCTCAAGAGGACAGGGGAATGAAAAACTGTTTTTT. Translated, it gives CASSSRGQGNEKLFF.

CDR3 sequence: CASSYGQMNTEAFF. CDR3 in DNA: TGTGCCAGCAGTTACGGACAGATGAACACTGAAGCTTTCTTT. The chain uses TRBV6-6 and TRBJ1-1, with D possibly being TRBD1 (6 bases). This CDR3 is 14 amino acids long. The V end was cut by 2 bases, the J end by 0 bases, with 7 bases between. The germline gives CDR1 MNHNY, CDR2 SVGAGI (reference sequence).

V is TRBV6-5 and J is TRBJ1-1; TRBD1 might be the D (6 bases). The CDR3 covers 13 residues. The germline CDR1 and CDR2 sequences are MNHEY and SVGAGI. The V gene lost 7 bases and the J gene lost 1 base, with 10 bases spanning the gap. CDR3 coding DNA: TGTGCCAGCAATTCACAGGGGAACACTGAAGCTTTCTTT. Its translation: CASNSQGNTEAFF.

About this clone itself: The germline gene is not matched at one end of the junction; a read error may be the cause. This sequence joins TRBV19 and TRBJ1-1; D might be TRBD1 (5 bases). The CDR3 length is 14 residues. Germline CDR1 reads LNHDA; CDR2 reads SQIVND (reference sequence). As DNA, the CDR3 is TGTGCCAGTAGTTTAGACAGCACTAACACTGAAGCTTTCTTT. As protein: CASSLDSTNTEAFF. The full variable domain, its missing parts supplied by reference TRBV19 and TRBJ1-1, is DGGITQSPKYLFRKEGQNVTLSCEQNLNHDAMYWYRQDPGQGLRLIYYSQIVNDFQKGDIAEGYSVSREKKESFPLTVTSAQKNPTAFYLCASSLDSTNTEAFFGQGTRLTVV.

The chain employs TRBV19 and TRBJ2-3; 11 bases fit TRBD2. With V trimmed by 7 bases and J by 1 base, 7 bases remained unmatched. Germline CDR1 is LNHDA and CDR2 is SQIVND (reference sequence). This CDR3 has 16 amino acids. CDR3 in amino acids: CASTSRGLAGTDTQYF. Written as DNA, the CDR3 is TGTGCCAGTACCTCGCGGGGACTAGCGGGCACAGATACGCAGTATTTT.

This chain connects TRBV5-1 to TRBJ1-1, with D perhaps TRBD1 (5 bases). The germline CDR1 and CDR2 sequences are SGHRS and YFSETQ. V was cut by 5 bases and J by 0 bases, with 11 bases left in between. The CDR3 is 14 residues long. Here the CDR3 DNA reads TGCGCCAGCAGACTTCCAGGGTTGAACACTGAAGCTTTCTTT. Amino acids: CASRLPGLNTEAFF.